This T cell receptor (beta chain) came from a study of tissue T cells after allogeneic stem cell transplantation (dated by TCRdb to 2022 to 2024). Regarding the complete study: The study profiled TCR beta repertoires in many tissues obtained from research autopsies of patients with and without GVHD, and also in mouse models of GVHD. The human part of the study was a prospective observational study with no blinding and no randomization.

The intended sense of this specimen's time point label: mouse harvest day 7 after allogeneic transplant. Each mouse graft consisted of 10^7 T-cell-depleted bone marrow cells plus 10^6 splenic CD5+ T cells and was given by tail vein injection. A major MHC-mismatch B6 (H2b) into BALB/c (H2d) model was used to model mouse GVHD, and tissues were profiled at day 7 or 14. On day 7 or 14 post-transplant, mouse tissues and retro-orbital blood were harvested with separate sterile tools for each animal, and livers were flushed beforehand. Before genomic DNA isolation with the DNeasy Blood & Tissue Kit, mouse tissues were minced using razor blades in buffered saline. Worth noting for this clone: This receptor's antigen is unknown. The gene names and germline sequences given are murine.

The library was obtained by the immunoSEQ multiplex PCR assay. Adaptive Biotechnologies performed the TCRbeta CDR3 sequencing at survey depth and reported CDR3 sequences, V/J genes, productive frequency and template counts. Amplification of TCR beta CDR3 regions was performed from genomic DNA rather than from RNA. As for the original processing: Jensen-Shannon divergence was used to quantify pairwise repertoire overlap between tissues, with a value of 1 indicating complete divergence and a value of 0 indicating identical repertoires. Based on pairwise JSD values, tissues were grouped by single-linkage agglomerative hierarchical clustering, and the results were shown as dendrograms. GLIPH2 was run on all patient samples with simulation_depth 1000, kmer_min_depth 3 and cdr3_length_cutoff 8, and groups with more than two unique CDR3s were retained. A standardized tissue-overlap score extrapolated Jaccard GLIPH-group overlap across patients to a standard repertoire size of 1000 clones. To look at how diversity was associated with clinical or experimental variables, linear mixed-effect models were used, with tissue treated as a fixed effect and individual treated as a random effect. The immuneACCESS repertoire file appears here via TCRdb, limited to in-frame rearrangements. These files lack a portion of the clones; in checked studies, under half of the deficit traces to unresolved V genes, and the cause of the others is not known. V, J and clone size are taken as reported in that table, and D and trimming were inferred from the DNA itself. This sample comprises 7,000 or so clones, 50% of them detected only once. 3.9% of the sample is in the top ten clones.

On the study overall, not on this receptor specifically: The patient cohort was small and clinically heterogeneous, and sampling depth was acknowledged as a limitation. Which tissue TCRs were alloreactive or antigen-specific was not determined in the study, and some clones might have been persisting host cells. In both patients and mice, T cells from blood and spleen picked up only a limited part of the TCR repertoire that was detected in tissues. Only a few T cell clones appeared in more than one patient, yet motif-based clustering showed tissue-specific repertoire signatures that were shared between patients. Within patients, how anatomically similar the tissues were was a key factor in shaping TCR repertoire composition, regardless of disease or transplant status.

Specimen: gut tissue. The clonotype originates from a female BALB/c mouse given C57BL/6 T cells with graft-versus-host disease after an allogeneic hematopoietic cell transplant.

The CDR3 region has the sequence CASSPQANTEVFF. The covered CDR3 bases are TGTGCCAGCAGCCCCCAAGCAAACACAGAAGTCTTC. The chain joins TRBV26 to TRBJ1-1; the D gene is not confidently resolved. The sequence runs out 1 residue before the end of the CDR3; the remainder is reconstructed from the germline J gene. Reading the germline V gene (reference sequence) gives CDR1 KGHPV and CDR2 FQNQEV. Relative to germline, V is 6 bases shorter and J is 0 bases shorter, with 8 bases between their ends. There are 13 amino acids in the CDR3, from cysteine to phenylalanine inclusive. The 36 bases shown cover part of the CDR3, and their frame starts at base 1. This CDR3, with the reference TRBV26 and TRBJ1-1 proteins standing in past its ends, gives the full variable domain NSKVIQTPRYLVKGQGQKAKMRCIPEKGHPVVFWYQQNKNNEFKFLINFQNQEVLQQIDMTEKRFSAECPSNSPCSLEIQSSEAGDSALYLCASSPQANTEVFFGKGTRLTVV.